This paragraph covers one T cell receptor beta chain sequence. Primers included in the PCR were 60 Vbeta and 13 Jbeta primers. Sequenced by immunoSEQ multiplex PCR; TCRdb stores in-frame clones only, minus some. The data contain around 150,000 clones, 79% of them singletons. The record originates from a study of cytomegalovirus exposure and HLA in healthy donors. The sequenced material came from PBMCs. The receptor's source is a human donor in good health.

The CDR3 reads CASSIRQGSEKLFF. As DNA, the CDR3 is TGCGCCAGCAGCATTCGACAGGGGTCTGAAAAACTGTTTTTT. The chain carries TRBV5-1 and TRBJ1-4, with TRBD1 identical over 8 bases. Germline CDR1 SGHRS, CDR2 YFSETQ. This CDR3 contains 14 residues. With 4 bases clipped from V and 7 bases from J, the junction kept 6 bases outside the gene matches.